This TCR beta chain was observed in a study of identical twins. The V gene end was trimmed by 1 base and the J gene end by 5 bases; junction bases not matched to a gene: 6. Looked up from germline, CDR1 is SGHTA and CDR2 is FQGTGA. The CDR3 has 17 amino acids. Addition of a universal primer site occurred through template switching, and cDNA carried unique molecular identifiers. TCRdb recomputed calls from the 5' RACE reads with MiXCR, one row per CDR3 protein. The sample lists around 280,000 distinct CDR3 sequences; more than 6.5% were seen once. Another study also made use of these data, one on yellow fever vaccine responses in identical twins.

Sample: memory (CD45RO+) T cells sorted from blood. J is TRBJ2-2 and V is TRBV7-3; 11 bases fit TRBD2. The sequence was obtained from a woman aged 18-29 years in good health. CDR3 protein: CASSLRALAGDTGELFF. For the CDR3, the DNA is TGTGCCAGCAGCTTAAGGGCACTAGCGGGGGATACCGGGGAGCTGTTTTTT. The variable domain in full, with the rest retrieved from reference TRBV7-3 and TRBJ2-2, is GAGVSQTPSNKVTEKGKYVELRCDPISGHTALYWYRQSLGQGPEFLIYFQGTGAADDSGLPNDRFFAVRPEGSVSTLKIQRTERGDSAVYLCASSLRALAGDTGELFFGEGSRLTVL.